This T cell receptor (beta chain) was sequenced for a study of blood T cell repertoires in COVID-19. Whole-study context: There were acute and convalescent COVID-19 samples, and they came from the United States, Italy and Spain. PBMCs, B-cell-depleted T cells, or T cells provided the cDNA or gDNA that made up the material.

As originally analysed: Amplified reference gene primers provided the basis for estimating nucleated cell counts. Clones were read by immunoSEQ multiplex PCR, and TCRdb kept only the in-frame ones, dropping some. Clone size and the V and J calls come from that table; the DNA yielded D and trimming. The table includes about 190,000 clones, nearly 90% detected once. This CDR3 is built from 15 residues. The trim removed 4 bases at V and 3 bases at J, leaving 6 bases unmatched. Looked up from germline, CDR1 is SGHRS and CDR2 is YFSETQ. The chain couples TRBV5-1 to TRBJ1-4, with 7 bases fitting TRBD1. Sequencing was carried out using peripheral blood. The source is a man in his fifties with acute or convalescent COVID-19. The CDR3 nucleotides are TGCGCCAGCAGCCCGAGACAGGGTTCTAATGAAAAACTGTTTTTT. It yields the protein CASSPRQGSNEKLFF. Drawing the rest from reference TRBV5-1 and TRBJ1-4, the complete variable domain is KAGVTQTPRYLIKTRGQQVTLSCSPISGHRSVSWYQQTPGQGLQFLFEYFSETQRNKGNFPGRFSGRQFSNSRSEMNVSTLELGDSALYLCASSPRQGSNEKLFFGSGTQLSVL.